Presented here are 21 T cell receptor beta chains from one specimen sequenced in a study of blood T cell repertoires in COVID-19. Libraries were prepared by immunoSEQ multiplex PCR; TCRdb keeps only in-frame clonotypes and omits some of them. This table has some 120,000 clones, approximately 82% appearing once. Source material: peripheral blood. The receptors derive from a woman in her fifties or sixties with acute or convalescent COVID-19.

This clone was recorded a few times. This CDR3 is CASSTTGSYEQYF. The CDR3 DNA follows: TGTGCCAGCAGCACGACAGGGTCCTACGAGCAGTACTTC. The genes are TRBV11-3 and TRBJ2-7; 7 bases align to TRBD1. The CDR3 has 13 amino acids. V was clipped by 5 bases and J by 1 base; unmatched bases: 2. Germline loops: CDR1 SGHNT, CDR2 YENEEA.

J is TRBJ2-2 and V is TRBV27; perhaps TRBD2 as D (5 bases). Per the germline V gene, CDR1 is MNHEY and CDR2 is SMNVEV (reference sequence). The CDR3 length is 15 residues. V lost 3 bases and J 0 bases, leaving 8 bases between the germline ends. The DNA for the CDR3 is TGTGCCAGCAGTTTCCTCGGGGCGAACACCGGGGAGCTGTTTTTT. Translating it yields CASSFLGANTGELFF.

The chain links TRBV25-1 to TRBJ2-5, with a possible D match to TRBD1 (6 bases). Trimming stripped 6 bases from V and 2 bases from J, with 19 bases between. Germline V gene sequence: CDR1 MGHDK, CDR2 SYGVNS. This CDR3 region has 16 residues. This CDR3 is CASRPGMGAGQETQYF. The CDR3 coding sequence is TGTGCCAGCAGGCCGGGCATGGGGGCCGGTCAAGAGACCCAGTACTTC.

The chain carries TRBV6-4 and TRBJ2-6, with D uncertain. CDR3 size: 15 residues. Germline V lookup: CDR1 MRHNA, CDR2 SNTAGT. Trimming shortened V by 2 bases and J by 0 bases, and 5 bases separated the two germline ends. This CDR3 is CASSDGSSGANVLTF. The CDR3 nucleotides are TGTGCCAGCAGTGACGGTAGCTCTGGGGCCAACGTCCTGACTTTC.

The chain links TRBV19 to TRBJ2-6; possible D gene TRBD1, 6 bases. CDR1 is LNHDA and CDR2 is SQIVND in the germline V gene (reference sequence). The CDR3 has 15 amino acids. V was clipped by 3 bases and J by 6 bases, with 12 bases between them. CDR3 sequence reads: CASSIWQGSANVLTF. Here the CDR3 DNA reads TGTGCCAGTAGTATCTGGCAGGGGTCGGCCAACGTCCTGACTTTC.

The sample holds a few counts of this clone. The rearrangement uses TRBV18 and TRBJ1-2; D possibly corresponds to TRBD1 (6 bases). Germline V gene sequence: CDR1 KGHSH, CDR2 LQKENI. CDR3 length: 17 amino acids. V shed 2 bases and J shed 4 bases, with 20 bases lying between them. CDR3 nucleotides: TGTGCCAGCTCACCAGGGGGGGCGCCGTCCCGAGGCTATGGCTACACCTTC. Its translation: CASSPGGAPSRGYGYTF.

This chain uses TRBV2 with TRBJ2-4; D may be TRBD1 (6 bases). Trimming cost V 7 bases and J 5 bases, with 12 bases left between them. Germline values: CDR1 SNHLY, CDR2 FYNNEI. This CDR3 region has 13 residues. The CDR3 DNA reads TGTGCCAGCAACAGGGACACCCAAAACATTCAGTACTTC. Translating gives CASNRDTQNIQYF.

As regards this clone: The sample carries other DNA sequences with the same CDR3. V gene TRBV5-5 combines with J gene TRBJ2-5; TRBD1 is a possible D gene (5 bases). The CDR3 runs 12 residues. V gave up 2 bases and J gave up 5 bases, with 7 bases separating them. Germline V gene data show CDR1 as SGHKS and CDR2 as YYEKEE (reference sequence). The CDR3 coding sequence is TGTGCCAGCAGCTTAGCAGGGGAGACCCAGTACTTC. Its protein is CASSLAGETQYF.

The rearrangement links TRBV2 to TRBJ2-5; 11 nucleotides align to TRBD2. The germline V gene encodes CDR1 SNHLY and CDR2 FYNNEI. J was trimmed by 7 bases and V by 4 bases; bases with no gene match: 2. This CDR3 spans 13 amino acids. CDR3 region: CASSATSGVTQYF. The CDR3, as DNA: TGTGCCAGCAGTGCGACTAGCGGGGTGACCCAGTACTTC.

The chain combines TRBV9 with TRBJ2-7, with D hard to call. CDR3 size: 14 residues. The germline CDR1 and CDR2 sequences are SGDLS and YYNGEE. V lost 0 bases to trimming and J lost 0 bases, with 7 bases between them. DNA of the CDR3: TGTGCCAGCAGCGTAGATTCCAGCTCCTACGAGCAGTACTTC. Protein product: CASSVDSSSYEQYF.

This clone was counted a few times. The chain recombines TRBV18 with TRBJ2-1, with TRBD1 matching over 7 bases. V was clipped by 0 bases and J by 9 bases; unmatched bases: 8. CDR1 is KGHSH, CDR2 LQKENI, per germline. The length of the CDR3 is 15 residues. CDR3 loop: CASSPPSTGDAEQFF. The CDR3, as DNA: TGTGCCAGCTCACCACCGAGCACAGGGGATGCTGAGCAGTTCTTC.

The V call is TRBV29-1, the J call TRBJ1-2, with a weak D call TRBD1 (6 bases). In germline, CDR1 is SQVTM, CDR2 ANQGSEA. The CDR3 has 10 amino acids. Trimming pared 4 bases from V and 10 bases from J, leaving 10 bases between. This CDR3 reads CSVGQEPYTF. In DNA, the CDR3 is TGCAGCGTTGGACAGGAGCCCTACACCTTC. Supplemented by reference TRBV29-1 and TRBJ1-2, the full variable domain reads SAVISQKPSRDICQRGTSLTIQCQVDSQVTMMFWYRQQPGQSLTLIATANQGSEATYESGFVIDKFPISRPNLTFSTLTVSNMSPEDSSIYLCSVGQEPYTFGSGTRLTVV.

The chain has TRBV7-6 and TRBJ2-1; no clear D gene. CDR1 and CDR2 (germline): SGHVS, FNYEAQ. The CDR3 is made up of 13 amino acids. V was shortened by 3 bases and J by 6 bases, with 9 bases between the two germline ends. CDR3 sequence reads: CASSFGSSNEQFF. CDR3 nucleotide sequence: TGTGCCAGCAGCTTTGGTAGCAGCAATGAGCAGTTCTTC. Filled out from reference TRBV7-6 and TRBJ2-1, the complete variable domain reads GAGVSQSPRYKVTKRGQDVALRCDPISGHVSLYWYRQALGQGPEFLTYFNYEAQQDKSGLPNDRFSAERPEGSISTLTIQRTEQRDSAMYRCASSFGSSNEQFFGPGTRLTVL.

V usage is TRBV6-5 and J usage is TRBJ2-7; tentatively, D is TRBD1 (6 bases). The CDR3 spans 13 residues. The V end was cut by 6 bases, the J end by 6 bases, with 15 bases between. Germline values: CDR1 MNHEY, CDR2 SVGAGI. In nucleotides, the CDR3 is TGTGCCAGCAGAGCTGGGCAGGGGAGCGAGCAGTACTTC. Amino acid sequence: CASRAGQGSEQYF.

This clone was counted only a few times. The chain combines TRBV30 with TRBJ1-2; tentatively, D is TRBD1 (5 bases). V lost 5 bases to trimming and J lost 7 bases, with 17 bases between them. Germline CDR1 is GTSNPN and CDR2 is SVGIG (reference sequence). The CDR3 is 13 amino acids. The CDR3 DNA sequence: TGTGCCTGGGTCCCGGGCGGGGCCTTTGGCTACACCTTC. Translated, it gives CAWVPGGAFGYTF.

The chain has TRBV7-2 and TRBJ2-1; tentatively, D is TRBD2 (5 bases). The CDR3 sequence is 15 residues long. Per the germline V gene, CDR1 is SGHTA and CDR2 is FQGNSA. Trimming shortened V by 3 bases and J by 0 bases, and 9 bases separated the two germline ends. The CDR3 loop is CASSFQAVSYNEQFF. As DNA, the CDR3 is TGTGCCAGCAGCTTCCAAGCGGTCTCCTACAATGAGCAGTTCTTC.

This clone was detected only once. V gene TRBV28 combines with J gene TRBJ2-3; 7 nucleotides agree with TRBD1. After removal of 7 bases from V and 4 bases from J, the junction contained 14 bases not matched to a gene. Germline V gene data show CDR1 as MDHEN and CDR2 as SYDVKM. This CDR3 is built from 16 residues. The CDR3 region is CASILTGVPGADTQYF. CDR3 nucleotide sequence: TGTGCCAGCATCCTTACAGGGGTACCTGGCGCAGATACGCAGTATTTT. The complete variable domain, with remaining parts taken from reference TRBV28 and TRBJ2-3, reads DVKVTQSSRYLVKRTGEKVFLECVQDMDHENMFWYRQDPGLGLRLIYFSYDVKMKEKGDIPEGYSVSREKKERFSLILESASTNQTSMYLCASILTGVPGADTQYFGPGTRLTVL.

This clone was seen once. The CDR3 sequence is CASSLVGQYSGNTIYF. CDR3 nucleotide sequence: TGTGCCAGCAGCTTGGTGGGACAGTACTCTGGAAACACCATATATTTT. The chain employs TRBV5-5 and TRBJ1-3; TRBD1 agrees at 7 bases. This CDR3 comprises 16 residues. CDR1 is SGHKS, CDR2 YYEKEE, per germline (reference sequence). V trimming: 0 bases; J trimming: 0 bases; junction bases outside the gene matches: 3.

The gene calls are TRBV14 and TRBJ2-3, with D possibly TRBD1 on 5 matching bases. The germline CDR1 and CDR2 sequences are SGHDN and FVKESK. V was clipped by 3 bases and J by 2 bases, with 18 bases between them. The CDR3 runs to 17 residues. CDR3 nucleotides: TGTGCCAGCAGCCAGCTTTTAGGACATACCCCCACAGATACGCAGTATTTT. Translation: CASSQLLGHTPTDTQYF.

The chain carries TRBV6-5 and TRBJ1-4, with D hard to call. Trimming took 4 bases from V and 6 from J, leaving 6 bases between them. Per germline, CDR1 MNHEY and CDR2 SVGAGI. The CDR3 runs 12 residues. CDR3 bases: TGTGCCAGCAGTTTTCCGGATGAAAAACTGTTTTTT. It yields the protein CASSFPDEKLFF.

V gene TRBV18 combines with J gene TRBJ2-2; TRBD1 matches at 9 bases. After removal of 3 bases from V and 3 bases from J, the junction contained 8 bases not matched to a gene. There are 17 residues in the CDR3. Per the germline V gene, CDR1 is KGHSH and CDR2 is LQKENI. Here the CDR3 reads CASSPGQGLLYTGELFF. The CDR3 DNA sequence: TGTGCCAGCTCACCGGGACAGGGTCTCTTGTACACCGGGGAGCTGTTTTTT.